A single sample is the source of the 2 T cell receptor beta chains below, sequenced in a study of cytomegalovirus exposure and HLA in healthy donors. Assay: immunoSEQ multiplex PCR; the TCRdb copy retains only in-frame clones and omits some. The sample holds 86,000 or so clones, less than 96% seen once. The specimen sequenced was PBMCs. The origin of the receptors is a man in his late teens or twenties in good health and CMV-seropositive.

The chain uses TRBV6-5 and TRBJ2-1, with 10 bases aligning to TRBD2. This CDR3 is 15 amino acids long. J lost 9 bases, V lost 4 bases, and 9 bases had no gene match. CDR1 and CDR2 from the germline V gene are MNHEY and SVGAGI. Written as DNA, the CDR3 is TGTGCCAGCAGTTCCCCGGGACTAGCGATTGGTGAGCAGTTCTTC. Translated, it gives CASSSPGLAIGEQFF.

The rearrangement uses TRBV10-3 and TRBJ1-2; TRBD1 aligns across 8 bases. CDR3 length: 15 residues. J was trimmed by 4 bases and V by 4 bases; bases with no gene match: 8. The V gene's germline CDR1 is ENHRY and CDR2 SYGVKD. CDR3 region: CAISGGPGQVYGYTF. For the CDR3, the DNA is TGTGCCATCAGTGGGGGGCCGGGACAGGTCTATGGCTACACCTTC.